The entry below describes one T cell receptor (beta chain). No antigen is known for it. No base quality values were provided; no much bigger clone lies one nucleotide off. The immunoSEQ Assay was the method used to sequence TCRbeta CDR3 regions. After extraction, genomic DNA underwent amplification by bias-controlled multiplex PCR, followed by high-throughput sequencing. The authors processed their data as follows. To quantify the absolute abundance of each unique TCRbeta CDR3 region, sequences were collapsed and filtered. T cell fraction was estimated by normalizing TCRbeta template counts to usable DNA, with usable DNA measured through amplification of reference genes found in all nucleated cells. Repertoire TCRs were annotated as SARS-CoV-2-specific when V gene, CDR3 amino acid sequence and J gene were exactly matched to a known reactive TCR set. The reference SARS-CoV-2 TCR set came from MIRA and was filtered for enrichment in COVID-19-positive ImmuneCODE repertoires, removing public or cross-reactive TCRs. Based on the MIRA antigens, annotated TCRs were further analysed at the level of specific ORF or position within ORF. Breadth was defined as annotated unique rearrangements over total unique productive rearrangements; depth was the summed frequency of those rearrangements. Two-sided Wilcoxon rank-sum tests were used to compare TCR breadth between groups. Drawn from immuneACCESS, this table holds only the in-frame rearrangements with V and J called that TCRdb kept. Clones are partly lost; checked studies trace under half to an unresolved V gene and leave the rest unexplained. The DNA was the basis for D and trimming; V, J and clone size are from that table. The sample records some 350,000 clones, approximately 85% of which are singletons. Of the sample, around 3.3% is held by the ten largest clones.

This record comes from a study of Ad26.COV2.S vaccination and SARS-CoV-2 variants (dated by TCRdb to about 2021). As for the study more broadly: Vaccine-arm donors came from COV1001, a multicentre, randomized, double-blind, placebo-controlled phase I-IIa trial of Ad26.COV2.S in healthy adults. Ad26.COV2.S was given intramuscularly at 5x10^10 or 1x10^11 viral particles, as a single shot or as two shots 56 days apart. The specificity and breadth of SARS-CoV-2-reactive T cell receptors after Ad26.COV2.S vaccination were assessed by TCRbeta repertoire sequencing. The TCR-sequenced set comprised approximately 30 samples: some 20 Ad26.COV2.S vaccine recipients, 5 placebo recipients and 8 SARS-CoV-2 convalescent individuals. Trial participants were randomized into five groups of five, in which low-dose or high-dose Ad26.COV2.S was given once or twice, or placebo was given on both occasions. Blinding of investigators to trial group allocation was maintained during experiments and outcome assessment. The paper's findings and limits, for the study overall: The authors noted that total T cell responses may have been underestimated by the TCR breadth and depth analyses. The study was not powered to compare responses between vaccine doses or regimens. Comparable non-spike TCR breadth was observed between vaccine and placebo recipients, consistent with only spike being contained in the vaccine. Compared with placebo recipients, Ad26.COV2.S recipients showed higher spike-specific TCR breadth (P = 0.0014). After vaccination, spike-specific CD8+ and CD4+ T cell responses were reported to show substantial breadth.

The label giving this sample's treatment or condition can be read as: about 20 received Ad26.COV2.S at low or high dose, single or two shots; five or six received placebo; per-sample allocation not given. For vaccine and placebo recipients, the sequenced repertoires came from samples collected on day 63 after the first injection. Between 29 July and 7 August 2020, Cohort 1b enrolled approximately 26 adults aged 18-55 years at one site in Boston, USA. Ad26.COV2.S consisted of a replication-incompetent adenovirus type 26 vector by which a prefusion-stabilized SARS-CoV-2 spike protein from the original Wuhan strain was expressed. This clonotype was sampled from a person between 18 and 60 years old who received the Ad26.COV2.S COVID-19 vaccine or a placebo. The sample here was peripheral blood, taken in a trial of Ad26.COV2.S vaccine versus placebo.

The CDR3 in this case is CASSPGASTNEKLFF. The DNA sequence is given as TGTGCCAGCTCACCAGGGGCCTCAACTAATGAAAAACTGTTTTTT. Recombination connected TRBV18 to TRBJ1-4, with TRBD1 tentatively as D gene (5 bases match). Taken from the germline V gene, the CDR1 and CDR2 loops are KGHSH and LQKENI. The V and J ends are trimmed by 2 bases and 0 bases, leaving 7 bases between them. The CDR3 sequence holds 15 residues, the cysteine and phenylalanine included. The retained sequence is limited to the CDR3, 45 bases, with the frame set at the first base.